This TCR beta chain was identified in a study of blood T cell repertoires in COVID-19. CDR1 and CDR2 (germline): MNHNS, SASEGT. V dropped 2 bases and J dropped 9; count of bases not matched to a gene: 5. The CDR3 spans 13 residues. Under the authors' procedure: Amplification from reference gene primers served as the basis for estimated nucleated cell counts. Sequencing was performed with immunoSEQ multiplex PCR; in TCRdb, only in-frame clones are kept and a portion is missing. V, J and clone size reflect that table, while D and trimming were determined from the DNA. The sample has 150,000 to 200,000 clones, approximately 82% seen once. Individuals drawn from about two dozen US areas were about 18 to 100 years old. Clinical history reported by participants formed the basis on which cohorts were assigned.

The clonotype comes from a woman aged 55-75 years with acute COVID-19. The sequencing input was PBMCs or T cells enriched from blood (not recorded which). The chain is built from TRBV6-1 and TRBJ2-7; TRBD1 agrees at 9 bases. DNA for the CDR3: TGTGCCAGCAGTGAAAGGGGACAGGGAAGGCAGTACTTC. Its translation is CASSERGQGRQYF.